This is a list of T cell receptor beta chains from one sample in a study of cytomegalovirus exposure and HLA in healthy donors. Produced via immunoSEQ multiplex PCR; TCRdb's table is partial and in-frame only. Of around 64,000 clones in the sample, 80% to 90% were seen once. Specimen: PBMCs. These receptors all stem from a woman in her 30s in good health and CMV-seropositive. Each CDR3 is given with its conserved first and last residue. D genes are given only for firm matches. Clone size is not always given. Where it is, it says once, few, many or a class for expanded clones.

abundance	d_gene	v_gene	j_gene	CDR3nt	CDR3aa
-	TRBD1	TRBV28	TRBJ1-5	TGTGCCAGCAGTTTAGCGAGGACAGGGCAGGTCAATCAGCCCCAGCATTTT	CASSLARTGQVNQPQHF
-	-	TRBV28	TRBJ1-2	TGTGCCAGCAGCAATTCTAACTATGGCTACACCTTC	CASSNSNYGYTF
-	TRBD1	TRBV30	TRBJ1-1	TGTGCCTGGAGACAGACAGGGAGTTTGCCTGAAGCTTTCTTT	CAWRQTGSLPEAFF
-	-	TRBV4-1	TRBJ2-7	TGCGCCAGCAGCGGACGGGGGGCAGAGGAGCAGTACTTC	CASSGRGAEEQYF
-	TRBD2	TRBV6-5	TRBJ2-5	TGTGCCAGCAGACCTGGGACTAGCGGGAAAGAGACCCAGTACTTC	CASRPGTSGKETQYF
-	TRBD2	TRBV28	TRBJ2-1	TGTGCCAGCAGTTGGGGAGGGCGCGTTGAGCAGTTCTTC	CASSWGGRVEQFF
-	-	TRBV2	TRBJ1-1	TGTGCCAGCAGTGAATTGCTGAGATCTGAAGCTTTCTTT	CASSELLRSEAFF
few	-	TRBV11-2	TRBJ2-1	TGTGCCAGCAGCATAAGACAGACTGAGCAGTTCTTC	CASSIRQTEQFF
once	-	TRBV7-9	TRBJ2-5	TGTGCCAGCAGTCGAGTTCCCCAAGAGACCCAGTACTTC	CASSRVPQETQYF
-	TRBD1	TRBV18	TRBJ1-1	TGTGCCAGCTCACGGGACAGGGTGAACACTGAAGCTTTCTTT	CASSRDRVNTEAFF
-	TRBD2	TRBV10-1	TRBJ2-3	TGCGCCAGCAGTCCGGGGACTAGCGGGCGGCGTAGCACAGATACGCAGTATTTT	CASSPGTSGRRSTDTQYF
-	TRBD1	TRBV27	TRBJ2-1	TGTGCCAGCAGTTTATTGAGACAGGGGTATGAGCAGTTCTTC	CASSLLRQGYEQFF
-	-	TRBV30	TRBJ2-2	TGTGCCTGGAGTTGGCAGGGGATGGTAGCCGGGGAGCTGTTTTTT	CAWSWQGMVAGELFF
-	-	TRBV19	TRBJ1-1	TGTGCCAGTAGTATCGCGGACACGAACACTGAAGCTTTCTTT	CASSIADTNTEAFF
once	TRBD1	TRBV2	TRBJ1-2	TGTGCCAGCAGCCTACAGGGGGCGGGGGGCTACACCTTC	CASSLQGAGGYTF
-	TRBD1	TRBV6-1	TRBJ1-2	TGTGCCAGCAGAGATACAGGGGGTAAGGATGGCTACACCTTC	CASRDTGGKDGYTF
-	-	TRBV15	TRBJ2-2	TGTGCCACCAGCAGAGAGACAGTCACCGGGGAGCTGTTTTTT	CATSRETVTGELFF
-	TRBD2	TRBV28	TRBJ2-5	TGTGCCAGCAGTTTAGCGGGAGTCCGTCCCAAGTACTTC	CASSLAGVRPKYF
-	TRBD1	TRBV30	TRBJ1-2	TGTGCCTGGAGTCCAGGGGGCACTGGCTACACCTTC	CAWSPGGTGYTF
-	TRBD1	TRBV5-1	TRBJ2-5	TGCGCCAGCAGCTCGAGGGACAGGGGACAAGAGACCCAGTACTTC	CASSSRDRGQETQYF
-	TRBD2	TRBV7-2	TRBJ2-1	TGTGCCAGCAGCCGGGGACTAGCGGGAGCCAATGAGCAGTTCTTC	CASSRGLAGANEQFF
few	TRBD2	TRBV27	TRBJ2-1	TGTGCCAGCATCAAAAAGCTCAGGACTAGCGGTAACAATGAGCAGTTCTTC	CASIKKLRTSGNNEQFF
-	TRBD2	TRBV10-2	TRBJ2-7	TGCGCCAGCAGTCCCGGCGGGAGGGCGGTACTAGCCTACGAGCAGTACTTC	CASSPGGRAVLAYEQYF
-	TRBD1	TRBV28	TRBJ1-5	TGTGCCAGGACTCTCCCCGGGACAGGGATCAATCAGCCCCAGCATTTT	CARTLPGTGINQPQHF
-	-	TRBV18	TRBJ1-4	TGTGCCAGCTCACCGGGGGCACGGCGGAACAATGAAAAACTGTTTTTT	CASSPGARRNNEKLFF
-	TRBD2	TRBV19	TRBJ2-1	TGTGCCAGTAGTATGACTAGCGGGAGCTCCTACAATGAGCAGTTCTTC	CASSMTSGSSYNEQFF
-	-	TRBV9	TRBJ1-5	TGTGCCAGCACCGAGAAACAGCCCCAGCATTTT	CASTEKQPQHF